The present T cell receptor (beta chain) was sequenced within a study of T cell responses to AZD1222 COVID-19 vaccine. General study findings and limits: Along spike, vaccine-associated CD4 TCRs were found throughout, with dominance at 160-218 and 743-854. AZD1222 recipients seropositive at baseline numbered only six or seven. The sample set comprised mostly white British donors with more females, and clonal diversity was possibly underestimated.

The CDR3 runs 14 residues. In germline, CDR1 is MNHEY, CDR2 SVGEGT. Deletions cut 0 bases from V and 2 bases from J, with 7 bases between. The table came from immunoSEQ multiplex PCR; TCRdb's copy has only in-frame clones and leaves some out. Of 70,000 to 90,000 clones listed, approximately 91% are singletons. Notes on this clone: Its antigen remains unknown.

This clonotype originated in an adult in good health. This sample comprised peripheral blood, obtained on day 0 of AZD1222 vaccination. This chain links TRBV6-2 or TRBV6-3 with TRBJ2-5; possibly TRBD1 for D (6 bases). CDR3 nucleotides: TGTGCCAGCAGTTACTCGGACAGTCAAGAGACCCAGTACTTC. It codes for CASSYSDSQETQYF.